The source of this T cell receptor (beta chain) is a study of T cells in Graves' hyperthyroidism and ophthalmopathy. Germline assignment: CDR1 MRHNA and CDR2 SNTAGT. There are 14 residues in the CDR3. The V gene lost 3 bases and the J gene lost 5 bases, with 13 bases spanning the gap. Amplification yielded TCR beta CDR3 regions, with RNA transcripts as the source. TCR CDR3 regions were first amplified by RT-PCR with HTBI primers. TCRdb analysed the multiplex PCR reads with MiXCR anew, one entry per CDR3 protein. The repertoire holds approximately 560,000 distinct CDR3 sequences, with 35% to 55% as singletons. This clonotype was seen a few times. Its antigen is unidentified. Findings and limits, study-wide: Most expanded thyroid clonotypes above 0.001 recurred in blood.

Material for sequencing was peripheral blood or thyroid tissue (not recorded which). The receptor was derived from a woman under 30 with Graves' hyperthyroidism. V gene TRBV6-4 combines with J gene TRBJ1-1, with D uncertain. CDR3 DNA: TGTGCCAGCAGTGAGAATGGGCCGGGAACTGAAGCTTTCTTT. Translating it yields CASSENGPGTEAFF.